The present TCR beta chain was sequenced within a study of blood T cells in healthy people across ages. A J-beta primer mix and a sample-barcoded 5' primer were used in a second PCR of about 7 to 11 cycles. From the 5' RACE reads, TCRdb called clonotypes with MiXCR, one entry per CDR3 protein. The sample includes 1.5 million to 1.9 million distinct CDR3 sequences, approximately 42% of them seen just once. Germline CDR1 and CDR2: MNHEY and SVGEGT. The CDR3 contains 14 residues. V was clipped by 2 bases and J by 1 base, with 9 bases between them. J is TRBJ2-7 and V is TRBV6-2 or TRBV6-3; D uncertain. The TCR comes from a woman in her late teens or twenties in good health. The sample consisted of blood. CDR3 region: CASSYPTSSYEQYF. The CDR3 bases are TGTGCCAGCAGTTACCCGACTTCATCCTACGAGCAGTACTTC.